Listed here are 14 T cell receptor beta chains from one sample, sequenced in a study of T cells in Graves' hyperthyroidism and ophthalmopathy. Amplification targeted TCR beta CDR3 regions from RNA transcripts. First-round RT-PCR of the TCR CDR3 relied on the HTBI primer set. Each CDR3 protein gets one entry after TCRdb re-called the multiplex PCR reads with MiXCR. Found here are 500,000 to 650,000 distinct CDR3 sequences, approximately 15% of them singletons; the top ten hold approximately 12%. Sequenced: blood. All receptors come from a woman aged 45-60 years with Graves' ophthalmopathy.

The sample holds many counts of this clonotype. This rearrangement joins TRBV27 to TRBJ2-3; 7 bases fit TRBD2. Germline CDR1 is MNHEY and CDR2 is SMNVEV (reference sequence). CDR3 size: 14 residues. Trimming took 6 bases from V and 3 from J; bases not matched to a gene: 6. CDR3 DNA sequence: TGTGCCAGCAGGCGGGGGATAGGGACAGATACGCAGTATTTT. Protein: CASRRGIGTDTQYF.

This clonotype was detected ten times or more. The CDR3 DNA reads as TGTGCCAGCAGCTCCTACTTCCCAGGGAGCGGTAGGTATCAGCCCCAGCATTTT. This sequence encodes CASSSYFPGSGRYQPQHF. The gene calls are TRBV7-2 and TRBJ1-5, with a possible D match to TRBD1 (5 bases). This CDR3 comprises 18 residues. Germline V CDR1 and CDR2: SGHTA, FQGNSA. Trimming stripped 4 bases from V and 5 bases from J, with 24 bases between. The full variable domain, completed using reference TRBV7-2 and TRBJ1-5, is GAGVSQSPSNKVTEKGKDVELRCDPISGHTALYWYRQSLGQGLEFLIYFQGNSAPDKSGLPSDRFSAERTGGSVSTLTIQRTQQEDSAVYLCASSSYFPGSGRYQPQHFGDGTRLSIL.

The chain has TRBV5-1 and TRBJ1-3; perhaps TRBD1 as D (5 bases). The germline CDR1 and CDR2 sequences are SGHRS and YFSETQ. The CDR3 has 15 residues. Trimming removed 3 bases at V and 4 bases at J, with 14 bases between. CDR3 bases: TGCGCCAGCAGCTCTTACTCGGACAAGGGAAACACCATATATTTT. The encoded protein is CASSSYSDKGNTIYF.

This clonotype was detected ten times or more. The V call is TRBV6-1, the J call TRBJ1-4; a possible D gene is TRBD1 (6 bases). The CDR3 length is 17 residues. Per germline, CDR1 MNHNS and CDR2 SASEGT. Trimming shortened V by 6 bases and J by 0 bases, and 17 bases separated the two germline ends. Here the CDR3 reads CASRDTWTAATNEKLFF. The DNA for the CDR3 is TGTGCCAGCAGAGATACCTGGACAGCTGCAACTAATGAAAAACTGTTTTTT.

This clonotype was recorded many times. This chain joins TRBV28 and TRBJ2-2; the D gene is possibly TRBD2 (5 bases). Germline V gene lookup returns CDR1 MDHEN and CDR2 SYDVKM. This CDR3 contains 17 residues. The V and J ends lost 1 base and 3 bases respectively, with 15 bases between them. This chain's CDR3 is CASSLLFGLADTGELFF. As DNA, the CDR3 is TGTGCCAGCAGTTTATTGTTTGGGCTAGCAGACACCGGGGAGCTGTTTTTT.

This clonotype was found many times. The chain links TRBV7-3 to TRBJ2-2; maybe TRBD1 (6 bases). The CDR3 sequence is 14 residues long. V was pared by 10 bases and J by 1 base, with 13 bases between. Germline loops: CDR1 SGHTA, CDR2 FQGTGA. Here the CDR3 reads CATRQDRNTGELFF. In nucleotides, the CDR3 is TGTGCCACGCGACAGGACAGGAACACCGGGGAGCTGTTTTTT.

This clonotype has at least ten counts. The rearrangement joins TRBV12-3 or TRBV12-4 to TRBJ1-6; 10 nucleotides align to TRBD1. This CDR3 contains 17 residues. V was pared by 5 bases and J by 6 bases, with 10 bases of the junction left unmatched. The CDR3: CASSNTGTGVFNSPLHF. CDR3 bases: TGTGCCAGCAGTAATACCGGGACAGGGGTTTTTAATTCACCCCTCCACTTT.

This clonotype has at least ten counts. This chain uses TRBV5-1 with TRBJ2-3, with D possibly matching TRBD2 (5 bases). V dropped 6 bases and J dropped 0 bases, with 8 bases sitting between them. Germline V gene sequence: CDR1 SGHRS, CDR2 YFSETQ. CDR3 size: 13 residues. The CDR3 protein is CASKRESTDTQYF. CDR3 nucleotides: TGCGCCAGCAAGAGGGAGAGCACAGATACGCAGTATTTT.

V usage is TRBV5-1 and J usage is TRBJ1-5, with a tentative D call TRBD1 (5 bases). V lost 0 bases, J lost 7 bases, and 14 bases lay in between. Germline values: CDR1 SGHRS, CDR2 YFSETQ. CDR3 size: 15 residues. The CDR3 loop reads CASSLAGGIGQPQHF. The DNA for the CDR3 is TGCGCCAGCAGCTTGGCCGGGGGAATAGGACAGCCCCAGCATTTT.

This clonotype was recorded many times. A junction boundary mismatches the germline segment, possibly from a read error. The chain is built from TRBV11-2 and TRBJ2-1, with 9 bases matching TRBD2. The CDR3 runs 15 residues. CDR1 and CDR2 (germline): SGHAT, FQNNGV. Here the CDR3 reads CASGFLAGTYNEQFF. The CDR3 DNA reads TGTGCCAGCGGCTTCCTAGCGGGGACATACAATGAGCAGTTCTTC.

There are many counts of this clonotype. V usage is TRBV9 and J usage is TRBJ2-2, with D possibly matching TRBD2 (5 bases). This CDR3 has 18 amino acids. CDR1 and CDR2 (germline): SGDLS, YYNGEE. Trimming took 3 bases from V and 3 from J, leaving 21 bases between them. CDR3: CASSERLGENRDTGELFF. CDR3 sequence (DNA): TGTGCCAGCAGCGAACGTCTGGGAGAGAATAGGGACACCGGGGAGCTGTTTTTT. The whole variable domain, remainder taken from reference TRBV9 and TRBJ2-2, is DSGVTQTPKHLITATGQRVTLRCSPRSGDLSVYWYQQSLDQGLQFLIQYYNGEERAKGNILERFSAQQFPDLHSELNLSSLELGDSALYFCASSERLGENRDTGELFFGEGSRLTVL.

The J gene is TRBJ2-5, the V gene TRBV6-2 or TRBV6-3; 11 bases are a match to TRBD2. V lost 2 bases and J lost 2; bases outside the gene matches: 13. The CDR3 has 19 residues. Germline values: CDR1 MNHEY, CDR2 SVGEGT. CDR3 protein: CASSYGGASGRMGQETQYF. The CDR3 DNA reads TGTGCCAGCAGTTACGGGGGGGCTAGCGGGAGGATGGGGCAAGAGACCCAGTACTTC.

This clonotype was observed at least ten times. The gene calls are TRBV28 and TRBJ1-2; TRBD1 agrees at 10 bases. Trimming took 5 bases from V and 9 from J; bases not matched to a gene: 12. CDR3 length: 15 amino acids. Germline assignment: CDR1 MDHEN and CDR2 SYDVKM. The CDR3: CASSPQSRDRGRYTF. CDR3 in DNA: TGTGCCAGCAGTCCCCAGTCCCGGGACAGGGGCCGCTACACCTTC.

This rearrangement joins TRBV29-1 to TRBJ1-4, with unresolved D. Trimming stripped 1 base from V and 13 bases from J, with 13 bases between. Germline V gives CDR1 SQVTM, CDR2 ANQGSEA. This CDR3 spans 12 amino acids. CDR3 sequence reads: CSVEVPPSALFF. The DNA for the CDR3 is TGCAGCGTTGAAGTCCCCCCGAGCGCACTGTTTTTT.